The 10 T cell receptor beta chains given below trace back to one sample, sequenced in a study of T cells in Graves' hyperthyroidism and ophthalmopathy. TCR beta CDR3 sequences were amplified from RNA transcripts. First-round RT-PCR of the TCR CDR3 relied on the HTBI primer set. TCRdb reanalysed the multiplex PCR reads using MiXCR and keeps one entry per CDR3 protein. The sample records some 300,000 distinct CDR3 sequences, approximately 19% being singletons. The sequencing input was blood. The source of these receptors is a man in his forties or fifties with Graves' ophthalmopathy.

At least ten counts were recorded for this clonotype. The V gene is TRBV6-1, the J gene TRBJ1-5; 7 bases fit TRBD1. Per germline, CDR1 MNHNS and CDR2 SASEGT. This CDR3 has 12 amino acids. With 4 bases clipped from V and 7 bases from J, the junction kept 1 base outside the gene matches. CDR3 in amino acids: CASSGDRQPQHF. CDR3 nucleotide sequence: TGTGCCAGCAGTGGGGACAGACAGCCCCAGCATTTT.

This clonotype has a handful of counts. In nucleotides, the CDR3 is TGTGCCAGCAGTTGGTACCGGACGGAGACCCAGTACTTC. It encodes CASSWYRTETQYF. The J gene is TRBJ2-5, the V gene TRBV6-5; D gene ambiguous. V lost 4 bases and J lost 5, with 11 bases in between. Germline values: CDR1 MNHEY, CDR2 SVGAGI. The CDR3 totals 13 residues.

This clonotype was counted at least ten times. The rearrangement joins TRBV5-1 to TRBJ2-7; D call uncertain. The CDR3 contains 13 residues. V lost 0 bases to trimming and J lost 4 bases, with 8 bases between them. From germline, CDR1 is SGHRS and CDR2 YFSETQ. CDR3 sequence reads: CASSLDGTYEQYF. The CDR3 region has the DNA TGCGCCAGCAGCTTGGACGGAACTTACGAGCAGTACTTC.

This clonotype was seen repeatedly, ten times or more. This rearrangement joins TRBV11-2 to TRBJ2-7; D is unclear. The germline CDR1 and CDR2 sequences are SGHAT and FQNNGV. CDR3 length: 13 residues. The V end lost 1 base, the J end lost 7 bases, and 11 bases lay between the germline ends. The CDR3 here is CASSLVHNDEQYF. The DNA of the CDR3 is TGTGCCAGCAGCTTAGTCCATAATGATGAGCAGTACTTC.

The V and J genes are TRBV27 and TRBJ2-3; D gene unclear. CDR3 size: 17 residues. V lost 7 bases to trimming and J lost 0 bases, with 20 bases between them. Germline-derived CDR1 and CDR2 are MNHEY and SMNVEV (reference sequence). CDR3: CASTTSPESYSTDTQYF. As DNA, the CDR3 is TGTGCCAGCACCACCAGTCCGGAAAGTTATAGCACAGATACGCAGTATTTT.

This clonotype was seen a few times. V and J are TRBV14 and TRBJ2-5; perhaps TRBD2 as D (6 bases). Germline CDR1 and CDR2: SGHDN and FVKESK. The CDR3 sequence is 15 residues long. V lost 4 bases and J lost 4, with 16 bases in between. CDR3 sequence: CASSPFGGEGETQYF. DNA of the CDR3: TGTGCCAGCAGCCCCTTCGGGGGAGAGGGAGAGACCCAGTACTTC.

The chain recombines TRBV28 with TRBJ2-1; 9 nucleotides agree with TRBD1. This CDR3 is 18 amino acids long. The J segment lost 6 bases and the V segment lost 3 bases, leaving 15 bases of the junction unmatched. CDR1 MDHEN and CDR2 SYDVKM come from the germline V gene. The CDR3 DNA reads as TGTGCCAGCAGTTTCCGGACGTCCCCGAAGGGACAGGGCAATGAGCAGTTCTTC. Translated, it gives CASSFRTSPKGQGNEQFF.

The chain has TRBV6-4 and TRBJ2-1, with D uncertain. Germline V CDR1 and CDR2: MRHNA, SNTAGT. Trimming cost V 0 bases and J 6 bases, with 9 bases left between them. The CDR3 consists of 14 residues. This chain's CDR3 is CASSDSLGSNEQFF. DNA of the CDR3: TGTGCCAGCAGTGACTCTCTGGGAAGCAATGAGCAGTTCTTC.

This clonotype was found a few times. The chain uses TRBV5-1 and TRBJ2-3, with TRBD1 matching over 10 bases. Trimming removed 7 bases from V and 4 bases from J; junction bases left unmatched: 9. Germline lookup yields CDR1 SGHRS and CDR2 YFSETQ. CDR3 length: 15 amino acids. CDR3 region: CASCPGQGLSDTQYF. In DNA, the CDR3 is TGCGCCAGCTGTCCGGGACAGGGGTTATCAGATACGCAGTATTTT.

The rearrangement links TRBV4-1 to TRBJ2-7, with D perhaps matching TRBD1 or TRBD2 (7 bases each). V lost 1 base, J lost 2 bases, and 12 bases lay in between. The germline CDR1 and CDR2 sequences are MGHRA and YSYEKL. The CDR3 totals 15 residues. The CDR3 is CASSQGTGLAYEQYF. In DNA, the CDR3 is TGCGCCAGCAGCCAAGGGACAGGACTAGCCTACGAGCAGTACTTC.